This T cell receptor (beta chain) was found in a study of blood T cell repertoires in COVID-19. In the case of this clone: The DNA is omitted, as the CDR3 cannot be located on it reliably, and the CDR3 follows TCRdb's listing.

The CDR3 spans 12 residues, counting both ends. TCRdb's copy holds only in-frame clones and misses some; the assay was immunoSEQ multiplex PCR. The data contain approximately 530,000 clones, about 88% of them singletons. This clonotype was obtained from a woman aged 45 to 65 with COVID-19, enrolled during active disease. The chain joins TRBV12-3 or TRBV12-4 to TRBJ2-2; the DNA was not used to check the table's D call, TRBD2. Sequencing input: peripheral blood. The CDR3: CASSFGAGELFF.